This T cell receptor (beta chain) was captured in a study of blood T cell repertoires in COVID-19 (dated by TCRdb to 2019 to 2021). Looking at the study overall: Collaborator samples came from the United States, Italy and Spain and covered acute and convalescent phases of COVID-19. Nearly every sample came with metadata listing a de-identified subject ID, COVID-19 status, age in years and sex. HLA class I and class II types, where available, came from metadata supplied by the sample provider rather than from assay-based typing. The prospective study material was composed of cDNA or gDNA derived from T cells, B-cell-depleted T cells, or PBMCs. The repertoires were made available in a free public database intended to serve as a resource for research on the immune response to SARS-CoV-2. Samples were obtained from the ongoing ImmuneRACE study (first 160 participants) and from some 1,200 subjects provided by 6 global collaborators. The dataset comprised deeply sampled blood TCRbeta repertoires from subjects exposed to, actively infected with, or recovered from COVID-19.

CDR1 LNHDA and CDR2 SQIVND were looked up in the germline V gene (reference sequence). Spanning cysteine to phenylalanine, the CDR3 consists of 14 amino acids. The retained sequence is limited to the CDR3, 42 bases, with the frame set at the first base. At the junction V is shortened by 6 bases and J by 2 bases; bases outside the gene matches: 6. The immunoSEQ Assay, a bias-controlled multiplex PCR, was used to amplify TCRbeta CDR3 regions from genomic DNA. As for how the authors treated the data: The number of nucleated cells in each sample was estimated by amplification of reference gene primers within the assay. Sequence reads were collapsed and filtered to measure the absolute abundance of every unique TCRbeta CDR3 rearrangement. For each sample, productive Simpson clonality was calculated by taking the square root of Simpson's diversity index across productive rearrangements. TCRdb stores this immuneACCESS table with in-frame sequences only. Part of the clones is absent; in the studies checked, under half of the shortfall reflects unresolved V genes, and no reason is known for the rest. V and J calls and clone size are as listed in that table; D and trimming were resolved from the DNA. The sample includes over 200,000 clones, with about 85% observed a single time. The ten largest account for 11% of the sample.

As for this clone: What antigen it recognizes has not been identified. One base away there is no much larger clone; base qualities are not given.

The paper as a whole reports these results and caveats: The quantity of clinical and demographic metadata differed by source and by participant and was supplied without curation.

Enrolling through a virtual design, the prospective study's participants ranged in age from roughly 18 to 100 years and lived across 24 United States geographic areas. To assign participants to cohorts, the prospective study relied on clinical history that participants themselves reported in a screening survey and a study questionnaire. For ImmuneRACE Cohort 3, a participant was defined as recovered based on two consecutive negative NP/OP PCR tests, clearance by a healthcare professional, or resolution of symptoms. In the prospective study, mobile phlebotomists collected whole blood, serum and a nasopharyngeal or oropharyngeal swab from each participant. Prospective study participants could optionally give additional blood draws and questionnaires over an approximately two-month period. Blood samples from the prospective study were shipped frozen or at room temperature prior to DNA extraction.

Sequenced material: PBMCs or T cells enriched from blood (not recorded which). The sequence links TRBV19 to TRBJ1-2; TRBD1 matches 7 bases in the middle. The receptor was derived from a man aged 25 to 40 who had recovered from COVID-19. The DNA sequence reads TGTGCCAGTAGCGGGGACAGCTTAAACTATGGCTACACCTTC. It specifies CASSGDSLNYGYTF.